A single T cell receptor (beta chain) is shown here with its context. In the original analysis: Counts of nucleated cells, estimated from reference gene primer amplification, were obtained. Sequencing used immunoSEQ multiplex PCR; TCRdb keeps in-frame clones, though not all of them. The DNA gave D and trimming, while V, J and clone size come from that table. Of 83,000 or so clones detected, roughly 79% appear once; the ten largest clones hold about 10%. This sample stems from a study of blood T cell repertoires in COVID-19. Turning to the study itself: COVID-19 samples collected from the United States, Italy and Spain covered acute and convalescent phases. Nucleic acid was either cDNA or gDNA, and it came from T cells, B-cell-depleted T cells, or PBMCs.

Germline V gene lookup returns CDR1 MDHEN and CDR2 SYDVKM. With 5 bases clipped from V and 8 bases from J, the junction kept 9 bases outside the gene matches. This CDR3 comprises 15 residues. The chain carries TRBV28 and TRBJ1-6, with 7 positions matching TRBD1. This clonotype was sampled from a woman of 80 years or more with acute or convalescent COVID-19. The specimen was peripheral blood. CDR3 nucleotide sequence: TGTGCCAGCAGTCTCCCACAGGGGTCTTATTCACCCCTCCACTTT. Its protein product is CASSLPQGSYSPLHF.